This T cell receptor (beta chain) derives from a study of shared clonotypes between healthy human individuals. Naive CD8 cells lacked CD45RO, underwent positive selection for CCR7 and left out terminally differentiated effector memory CD45RA+ cells. Libraries were prepared by immunoSEQ multiplex PCR; TCRdb keeps only in-frame clonotypes and omits some of them. The sample has about 2.2 million clones, over 85% seen once. This clone has a single count. The receptor comes from a man between 18 and 29 years old in good health. Some clones in this sample may be carry-over from other donors' samples. Sequenced: naive CD8+ T cells from PBMCs.

This CDR3 reads CASSQVYTLNTEAFF. In DNA, the CDR3 is TGCGCCAGCAGCCAAGTCTACACGTTGAACACTGAAGCTTTCTTT. The V and J genes are TRBV4-1 and TRBJ1-1; D call uncertain. The length of the CDR3 is 15 residues. V lost 1 base, J lost 0 bases, and 9 bases lay in between. Germline V gives CDR1 MGHRA, CDR2 YSYEKL.